One and the same sample provided the 5 T cell receptor beta chains below, sequenced in a study of T cells after yellow fever vaccination. TCRdb redid the calling of the 5' RACE reads with MiXCR, one entry per CDR3 protein. Counted here are about 240,000 distinct CDR3 sequences, 6.5% to 8.5% occurring once; the ten biggest clones make up approximately 0.85%. The sample was CD4+ T cells sorted from PBMCs, taken 15 days after the yellow fever booster vaccination. These receptor sequences come from a man between 25 and 39 years old who received the YFV17D yellow fever vaccine.

The rearrangement joins TRBV9 to TRBJ2-7; 8 nucleotides match TRBD2. CDR3 length: 15 amino acids. The ends lost 4 bases at V and 2 bases at J; junction bases unmatched: 8. The germline CDR1 and CDR2 sequences are SGDLS and YYNGEE. CDR3 sequence reads: CASSPGGLATYEQYF. CDR3 DNA: TGTGCCAGCAGCCCGGGAGGACTAGCAACCTACGAGCAGTACTTC. Full variable domain (rest looked up from reference TRBV9 and TRBJ2-7): DSGVTQTPKHLITATGQRVTLRCSPRSGDLSVYWYQQSLDQGLQFLIQYYNGEERAKGNILERFSAQQFPDLHSELNLSSLELGDSALYFCASSPGGLATYEQYFGPGTRLTVT.

This clonotype was picked up many times. J is TRBJ2-3 and V is TRBV20-1; TRBD1 might be the D (5 bases). The CDR3 spans 11 residues. Germline V gives CDR1 DFQATT, CDR2 SNEGSKA (reference sequence). Between the trimmed V and J ends, which lost 6 bases and 5 bases, there was a span of 9 bases. The CDR3 coding sequence is TGCAGTGCAAGGGGCGAAGATACGCAGTATTTT. Translating gives CSARGEDTQYF.

The sample holds many counts of this clonotype. This chain uses TRBV12-3 or TRBV12-4 with TRBJ2-7, with D possibly being TRBD1 (5 bases). This CDR3 region has 14 residues. Trimming shortened V by 7 bases and J by 0 bases, and 13 bases separated the two germline ends. The CDR3: CASTSKGFSYEQYF. CDR3 sequence (DNA): TGTGCCAGCACTTCCAAGGGGTTCTCCTACGAGCAGTACTTC.

This clonotype was seen more than once but under ten times. This chain joins TRBV18 and TRBJ2-7; 7 bases line up with TRBD2. V lost 5 bases to trimming and J lost 7 bases; unmatched junction nucleotides: 14. The CDR3 spans 15 residues. Per germline, CDR1 KGHSH and CDR2 LQKENI. The DNA for the CDR3 is TGTGCCAGCTCAGGACCGGGAGGCATAATGGGGGAGCAGTACTTC. It encodes CASSGPGGIMGEQYF. Based on the CDR3 plus reference TRBV18 and TRBJ2-7, the full variable domain is NAGVMQNPRHLVRRRGQEARLRCSPMKGHSHVYWYRQLPEEGLKFMVYLQKENIIDESGMPKERFSAEFPKEGPSILRIQQVVRGDSAAYFCASSGPGGIMGEQYFGPGTRLTVT.

The rearrangement links TRBV6-5 to TRBJ1-5; no clear D. The CDR3 consists of 14 residues. CDR1 is MNHEY and CDR2 is SVGAGI in the germline V gene. The germline V and J ends were trimmed by 8 bases and 8 bases, with 19 bases remaining between them. The CDR3 DNA follows: TGTGCCAGCTCGGGTCAGGCGGAATTCGAGCCCCAGCATTTT. Protein: CASSGQAEFEPQHF.